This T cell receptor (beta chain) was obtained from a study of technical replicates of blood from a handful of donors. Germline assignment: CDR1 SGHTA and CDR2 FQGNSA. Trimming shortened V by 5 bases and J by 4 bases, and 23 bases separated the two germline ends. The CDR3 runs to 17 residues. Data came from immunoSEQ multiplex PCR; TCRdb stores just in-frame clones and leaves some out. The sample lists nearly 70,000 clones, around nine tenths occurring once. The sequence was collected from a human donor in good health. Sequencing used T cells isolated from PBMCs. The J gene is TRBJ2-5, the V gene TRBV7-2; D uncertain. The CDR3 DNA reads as TGTGCCAGCAGCCAATCAAGCGTCAAGATAAGTGGAGAGACCCAGTACTTC. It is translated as CASSQSSVKISGETQYF.